This entry concerns a single T cell receptor beta chain. The cohort comprised adults aged about 18 to 90 years residing in about two dozen US areas. Assignment of participants to cohorts was predicated upon participant-reported clinical history. Exposed enrollees had met someone with a PCR-confirmed or clinician-diagnosed COVID-19 case at some point within the 2 weeks before study entry. The data derive from a study of blood T cell repertoires in COVID-19. Study-wide background: From T cells, B-cell-depleted T cells, or PBMCs came the material, which was cDNA or gDNA.

Unmatched junction bases numbered 10, after V lost 4 bases and J lost 4 bases. Germline-derived CDR1 and CDR2 are SGHRS and YFSETQ. The CDR3 runs to 15 residues. Generated by immunoSEQ multiplex PCR, the TCRdb table keeps only in-frame clones and is missing some. The sample lists 150,000 or so clones, around 90% occurring once. The sequenced sample consisted of PBMCs or T cells enriched from blood (not recorded which). J is TRBJ1-2 and V is TRBV5-1; TRBD1 matches at 7 bases. The clonotype comes from a woman in her thirties or forties who had been exposed to COVID-19. The CDR3 bases are TGCGCCAGCAGCACGAGACAGGGTGGTACCTATGGCTACACCTTC. Amino acid sequence: CASSTRQGGTYGYTF.